A selection of T cell receptor beta chains follows, all from one sample in a study of beta chain features in type 1 diabetes. The table came from immunoSEQ multiplex PCR; TCRdb's copy has only in-frame clones and leaves some out. The sample shows some 250,000 clones, 27% of them seen only once. Specimen: central memory CD4+ T cells from blood. These receptors came from a young man in good health. Both conserved end residues are part of each CDR3. The order of the fields is D gene, V gene, clone size, J gene, CDR3 DNA, CDR3 protein. The D gene is left open where the match is weak. Clone sizes are given selectively: once, few, many, or a class where the clone is expanded.

-	TRBV12-5	-	TRBJ2-1	TGTGCTAGTGGTTTGACAGGTCAGCAGTTCTTC	CASGLTGQQFF
-	TRBV29-1	few	TRBJ2-1	TGCAGCGTTGACGCGGCTCCTTCGCGGTCTCTTGGGCCAGAGCAGTTCTTC	CSVDAAPSRSLGPEQFF
TRBD2	TRBV27	-	TRBJ2-1	TGTGCCAGCACCGCAAAAGCTGGGACTAGCGGGCGGAATGAGCAGTTCTTC	CASTAKAGTSGRNEQFF
-	TRBV29-1	-	TRBJ1-2	TGCAGCGTTGAAAGCCAGGGAGACTATGGCTACACCTTC	CSVESQGDYGYTF
-	TRBV7-9	few	TRBJ1-1	TGTGCCAGCAGCTTAGAGGCGGGAAGGGGTACTGAAGCTTTCTTT	CASSLEAGRGTEAFF
TRBD1	TRBV29-1	few	TRBJ2-5	TGCAGCGTCGCAGGGACAGGGTTTGATGAGACCCAGTACTTC	CSVAGTGFDETQYF
-	TRBV2	-	TRBJ1-5	TGTGCCAGCAGTGAAGCTGGGGTTCAGCCCCAGCATTTT	CASSEAGVQPQHF
TRBD2	TRBV30	-	TRBJ2-1	TGTGCCTGGAGTAGCGGGGACCTCCGTCCTCAGTTCTTC	CAWSSGDLRPQFF
TRBD1	TRBV29-1	-	TRBJ2-7	TGCAGCTTCCGCTCCACCGACAGGGGTGGCTACGAGCAGTACTTC	CSFRSTDRGGYEQYF
-	TRBV29-1	-	TRBJ2-7	TGCAGCGTTGGAGATCGAGGCAGGCTCAGCTCCTACGAGCAGTACTTC	CSVGDRGRLSSYEQYF
-	TRBV27	-	TRBJ2-7	TGTGCCAGCAGCATCACAGGGAGGGTGAGGGTAACCTACGAGCAGTACTTC	CASSITGRVRVTYEQYF
-	TRBV2	-	TRBJ1-5	TGTGCCAGCAGGAATTCCGGGACGGAGCCCCAGCATTTT	CASRNSGTEPQHF
-	TRBV6-5	-	TRBJ2-5	TGTGCCAGCAGTCGAAATTTCGCAGAGACCCAGTACTTC	CASSRNFAETQYF